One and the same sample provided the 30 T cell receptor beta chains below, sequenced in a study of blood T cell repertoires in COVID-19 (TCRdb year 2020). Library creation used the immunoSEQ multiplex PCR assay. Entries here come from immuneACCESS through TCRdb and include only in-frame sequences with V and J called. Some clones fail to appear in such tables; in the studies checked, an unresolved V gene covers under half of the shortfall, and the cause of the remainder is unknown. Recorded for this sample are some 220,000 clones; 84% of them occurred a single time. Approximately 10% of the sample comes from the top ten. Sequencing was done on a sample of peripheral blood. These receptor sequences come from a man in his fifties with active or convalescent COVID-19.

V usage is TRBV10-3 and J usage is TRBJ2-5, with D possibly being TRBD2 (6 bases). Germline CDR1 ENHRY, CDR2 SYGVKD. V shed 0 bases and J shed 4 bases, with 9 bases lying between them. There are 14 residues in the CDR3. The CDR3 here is CAISESGGLETQYF. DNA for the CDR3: TGTGCCATCAGTGAGTCGGGAGGACTAGAGACCCAGTACTTC.

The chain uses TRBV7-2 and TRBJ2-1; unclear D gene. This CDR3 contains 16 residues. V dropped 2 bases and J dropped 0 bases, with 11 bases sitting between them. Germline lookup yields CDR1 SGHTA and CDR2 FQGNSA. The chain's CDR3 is CASSLRNPRSYNEQFF. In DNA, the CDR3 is TGTGCCAGCAGCTTACGAAATCCGCGCTCCTACAATGAGCAGTTCTTC.

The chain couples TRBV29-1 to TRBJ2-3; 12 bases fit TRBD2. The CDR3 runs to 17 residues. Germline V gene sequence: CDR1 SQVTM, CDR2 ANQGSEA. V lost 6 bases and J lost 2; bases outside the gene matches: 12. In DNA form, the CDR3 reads TGCAGCGTCGGACTAGCGGGAACTTCCCCATCCACAGATACGCAGTATTTT. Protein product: CSVGLAGTSPSTDTQYF.

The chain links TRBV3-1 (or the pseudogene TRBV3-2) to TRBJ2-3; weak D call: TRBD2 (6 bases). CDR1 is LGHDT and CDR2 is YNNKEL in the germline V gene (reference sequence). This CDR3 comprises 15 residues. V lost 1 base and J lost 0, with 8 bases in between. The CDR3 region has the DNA TGTGCCAGCAGCCAAGGCGGGGTGAGCACAGATACGCAGTATTTT. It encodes CASSQGGVSTDTQYF.

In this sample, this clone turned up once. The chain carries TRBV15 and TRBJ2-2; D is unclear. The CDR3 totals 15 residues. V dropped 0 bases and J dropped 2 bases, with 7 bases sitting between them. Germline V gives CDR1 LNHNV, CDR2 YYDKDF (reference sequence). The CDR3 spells CATSRDGPNTGELFF. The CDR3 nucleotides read TGTGCCACCAGCAGAGATGGGCCAAACACCGGGGAGCTGTTTTTT.

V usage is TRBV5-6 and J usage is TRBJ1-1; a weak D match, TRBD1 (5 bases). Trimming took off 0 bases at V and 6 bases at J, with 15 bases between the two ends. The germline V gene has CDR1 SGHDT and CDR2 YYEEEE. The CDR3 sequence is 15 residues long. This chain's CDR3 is CASSLGQLLGAEAFF. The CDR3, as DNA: TGTGCCAGCAGCTTGGGACAGCTCTTAGGGGCTGAAGCTTTCTTT.

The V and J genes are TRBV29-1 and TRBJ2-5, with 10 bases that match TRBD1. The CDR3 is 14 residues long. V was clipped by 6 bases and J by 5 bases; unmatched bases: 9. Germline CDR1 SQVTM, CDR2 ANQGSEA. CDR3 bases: TGCAGCGTGGCAAGGACAGGGGGTAGGGAGACCCAGTACTTC. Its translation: CSVARTGGRETQYF.

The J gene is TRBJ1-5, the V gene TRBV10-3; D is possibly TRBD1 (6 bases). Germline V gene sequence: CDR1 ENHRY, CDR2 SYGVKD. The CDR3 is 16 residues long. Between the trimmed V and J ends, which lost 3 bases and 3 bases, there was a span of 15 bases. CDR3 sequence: CAISDIRQGPNQPQHF. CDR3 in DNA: TGTGCCATCAGTGATATCAGGCAGGGGCCCAATCAGCCCCAGCATTTT.

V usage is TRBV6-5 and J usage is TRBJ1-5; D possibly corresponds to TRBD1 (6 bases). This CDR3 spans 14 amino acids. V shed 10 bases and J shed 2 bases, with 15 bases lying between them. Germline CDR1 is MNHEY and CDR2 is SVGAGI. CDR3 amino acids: CATSGDTGNQPQHF. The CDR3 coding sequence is TGTGCCACCTCAGGGGACACGGGCAATCAGCCCCAGCATTTT.

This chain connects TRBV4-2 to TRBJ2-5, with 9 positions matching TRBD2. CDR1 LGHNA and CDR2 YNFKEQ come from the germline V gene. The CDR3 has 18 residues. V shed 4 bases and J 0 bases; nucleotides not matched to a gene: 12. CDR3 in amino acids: CASSPGASGEAYQETQYF. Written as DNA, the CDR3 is TGTGCCAGCAGCCCGGGGGCTAGCGGGGAGGCCTACCAAGAGACCCAGTACTTC.

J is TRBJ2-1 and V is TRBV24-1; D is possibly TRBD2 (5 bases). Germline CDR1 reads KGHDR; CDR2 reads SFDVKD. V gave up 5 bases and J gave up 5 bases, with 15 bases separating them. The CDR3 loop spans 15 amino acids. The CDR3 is CATSGPWTGNNEQFF. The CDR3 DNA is TGTGCCACCAGTGGCCCGTGGACGGGGAACAATGAGCAGTTCTTC.

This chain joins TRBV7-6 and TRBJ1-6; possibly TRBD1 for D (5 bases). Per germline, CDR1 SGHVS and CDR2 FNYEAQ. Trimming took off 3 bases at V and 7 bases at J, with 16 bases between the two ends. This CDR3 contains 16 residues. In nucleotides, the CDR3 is TGTGCCAGCAGCTTGTCGTGGGGCCGCCAAAATTCACCCCTCCACTTT. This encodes CASSLSWGRQNSPLHF.

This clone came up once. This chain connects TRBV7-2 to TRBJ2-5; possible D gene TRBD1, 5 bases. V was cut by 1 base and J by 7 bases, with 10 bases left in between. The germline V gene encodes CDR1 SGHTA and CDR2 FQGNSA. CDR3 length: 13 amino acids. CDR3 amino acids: CASSLDGQGTQYF. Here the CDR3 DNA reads TGTGCCAGCAGCTTAGACGGTCAGGGGACCCAGTACTTC.

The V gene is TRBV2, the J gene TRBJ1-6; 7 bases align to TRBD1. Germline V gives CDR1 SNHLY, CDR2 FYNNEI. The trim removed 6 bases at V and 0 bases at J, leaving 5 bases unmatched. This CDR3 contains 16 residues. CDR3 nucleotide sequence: TGTGCCAGCAGAGGGACAGCGAGCTCCTATAATTCACCCCTCCACTTT. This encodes CASRGTASSYNSPLHF. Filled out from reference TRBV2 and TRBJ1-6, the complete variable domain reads EPEVTQTPSHQVTQMGQEVILRCVPISNHLYFYWYRQILGQKVEFLVSFYNNEISEKSEIFDDQFSVERPDGSNFTLKIRSTKLEDSAMYFCASRGTASSYNSPLHFGNGTRLTVT.

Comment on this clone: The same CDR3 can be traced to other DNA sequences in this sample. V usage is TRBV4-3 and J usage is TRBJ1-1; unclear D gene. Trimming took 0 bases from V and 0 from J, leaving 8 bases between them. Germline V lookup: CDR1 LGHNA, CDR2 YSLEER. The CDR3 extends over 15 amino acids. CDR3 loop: CASSQENNMNTEAFF. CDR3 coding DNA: TGCGCCAGCAGCCAAGAAAACAACATGAACACTGAAGCTTTCTTT.

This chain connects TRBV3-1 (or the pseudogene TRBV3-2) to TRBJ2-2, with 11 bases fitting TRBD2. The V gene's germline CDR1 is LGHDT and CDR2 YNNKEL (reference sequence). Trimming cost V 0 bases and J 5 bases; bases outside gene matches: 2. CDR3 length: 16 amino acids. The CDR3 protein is CASSQDRLAGTGELFF. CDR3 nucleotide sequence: TGTGCCAGCAGCCAAGATCGACTAGCGGGGACCGGGGAGCTGTTTTTT.

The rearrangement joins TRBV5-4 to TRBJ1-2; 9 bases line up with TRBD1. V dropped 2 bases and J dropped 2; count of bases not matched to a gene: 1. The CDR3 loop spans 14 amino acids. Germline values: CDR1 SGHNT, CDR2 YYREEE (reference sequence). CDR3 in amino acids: CASSLQGANYGYTF. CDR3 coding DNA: TGTGCCAGCAGCTTACAGGGGGCGAACTATGGCTACACCTTC.

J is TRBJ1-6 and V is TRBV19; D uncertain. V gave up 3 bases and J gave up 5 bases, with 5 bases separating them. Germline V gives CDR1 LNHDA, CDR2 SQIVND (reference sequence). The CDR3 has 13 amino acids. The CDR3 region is CASSIVNNSPLHF. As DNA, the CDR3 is TGTGCCAGTAGTATTGTCAATAATTCACCCCTCCACTTT.

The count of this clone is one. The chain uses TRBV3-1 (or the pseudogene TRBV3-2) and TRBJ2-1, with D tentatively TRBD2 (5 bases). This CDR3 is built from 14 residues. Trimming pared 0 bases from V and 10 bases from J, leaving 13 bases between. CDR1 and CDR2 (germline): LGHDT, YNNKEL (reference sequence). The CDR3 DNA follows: TGTGCCAGCAGCCAAGAAGGACTCCCCGGGGAGCAGTTCTTC. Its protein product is CASSQEGLPGEQFF.

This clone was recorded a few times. CDR3: CASSQRSGGGYTF. The CDR3 coding sequence is TGTGCCAGCAGCCAACGGAGCGGAGGAGGCTACACCTTC. The chain has TRBV3-1 (or the pseudogene TRBV3-2) and TRBJ1-2; D is ambiguous. Trimming cost V 2 bases and J 8 bases, with 12 bases left between them. Germline CDR1 reads LGHDT; CDR2 reads YNNKEL (reference sequence). This CDR3 is built from 13 residues.

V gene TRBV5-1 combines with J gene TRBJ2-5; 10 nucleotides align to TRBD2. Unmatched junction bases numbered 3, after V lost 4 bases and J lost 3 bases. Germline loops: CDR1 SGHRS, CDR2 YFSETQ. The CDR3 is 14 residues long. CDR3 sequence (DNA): TGCGCCAGCAGCCCACTAGCGGGGAAAGAGACCCAGTACTTC. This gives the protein CASSPLAGKETQYF.

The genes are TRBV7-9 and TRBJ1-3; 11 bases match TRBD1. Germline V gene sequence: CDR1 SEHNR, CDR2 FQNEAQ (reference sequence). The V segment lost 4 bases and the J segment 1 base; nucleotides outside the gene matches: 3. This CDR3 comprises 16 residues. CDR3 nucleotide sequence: TGTGCCAGCAGCTCGGGACAGGGGGGATCTGGAAACACCATATATTTT. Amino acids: CASSSGQGGSGNTIYF.

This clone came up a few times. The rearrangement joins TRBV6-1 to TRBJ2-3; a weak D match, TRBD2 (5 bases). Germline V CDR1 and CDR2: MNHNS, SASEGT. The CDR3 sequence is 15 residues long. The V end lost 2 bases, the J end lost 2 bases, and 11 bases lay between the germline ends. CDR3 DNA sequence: TGTGCCAGCAGTGAATTCGGGGTATCCACAGATACGCAGTATTTT. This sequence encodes CASSEFGVSTDTQYF.

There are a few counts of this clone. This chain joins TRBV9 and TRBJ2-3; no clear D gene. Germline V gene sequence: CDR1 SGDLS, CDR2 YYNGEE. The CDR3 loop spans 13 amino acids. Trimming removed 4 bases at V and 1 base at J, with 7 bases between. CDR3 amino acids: CASSPGGTDTQYF. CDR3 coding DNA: TGTGCCAGCAGCCCCGGTGGCACAGATACGCAGTATTTT.

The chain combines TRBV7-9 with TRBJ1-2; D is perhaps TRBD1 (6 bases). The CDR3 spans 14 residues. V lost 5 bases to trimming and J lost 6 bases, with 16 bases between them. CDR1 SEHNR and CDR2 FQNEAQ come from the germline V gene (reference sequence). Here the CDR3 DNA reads TGTGCCAGCAGCGAGAGGGGGACACACCATGGCTACACCTTC. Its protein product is CASSERGTHHGYTF.

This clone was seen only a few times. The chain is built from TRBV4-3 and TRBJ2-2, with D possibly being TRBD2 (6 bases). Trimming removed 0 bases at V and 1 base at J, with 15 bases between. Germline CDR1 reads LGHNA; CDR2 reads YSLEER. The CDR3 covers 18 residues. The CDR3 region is CASSQEVIAVLNTGELFF. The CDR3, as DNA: TGCGCCAGCAGCCAAGAAGTGATAGCGGTATTGAACACCGGGGAGCTGTTTTTT.

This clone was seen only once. The CDR3 spells CASSEAYSLDTQYF. The DNA for the CDR3 is TGTGCCAGCAGTGAAGCGTACTCCCTGGATACGCAGTATTTT. The rearrangement links TRBV2 to TRBJ2-3; no firm D call. The CDR3 contains 14 residues. V lost 0 bases to trimming and J lost 6 bases, with 10 bases between them. Germline-derived CDR1 and CDR2 are SNHLY and FYNNEI.

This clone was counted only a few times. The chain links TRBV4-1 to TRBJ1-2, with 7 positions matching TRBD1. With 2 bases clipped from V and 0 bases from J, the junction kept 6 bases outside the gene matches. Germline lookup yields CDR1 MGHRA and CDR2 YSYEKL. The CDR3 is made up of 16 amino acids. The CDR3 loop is CASSQPRDSPNYGYTF. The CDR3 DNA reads TGCGCCAGCAGCCAACCCAGGGACAGCCCTAACTATGGCTACACCTTC.

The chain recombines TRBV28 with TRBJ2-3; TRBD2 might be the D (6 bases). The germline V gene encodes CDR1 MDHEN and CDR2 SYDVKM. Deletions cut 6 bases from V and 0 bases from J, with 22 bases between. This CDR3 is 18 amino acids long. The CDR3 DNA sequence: TGTGCCAGCAGCCTACCGCGGGACCGGACGTTTAGCACAGATACGCAGTATTTT. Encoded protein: CASSLPRDRTFSTDTQYF.

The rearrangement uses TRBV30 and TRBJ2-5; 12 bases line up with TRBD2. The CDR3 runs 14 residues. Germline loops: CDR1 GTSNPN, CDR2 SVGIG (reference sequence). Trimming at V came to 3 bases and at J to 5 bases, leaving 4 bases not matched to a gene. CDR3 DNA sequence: TGTGCCTGGAGACTAGCGGGGGGTGGGGAGACCCAGTACTTC. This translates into CAWRLAGGGETQYF.